The sample holds a few counts of the clone carrying this TCR beta chain. The target antigen is unknown. This sample is part of a study of radiation and T cells in renal cell carcinoma. Study information: Nephrectomy followed 15 Gy stereotactic body radiation by 4 weeks.

The germline V gene has CDR1 ENHRY and CDR2 SYGVKD. Trimming removed 2 bases at V and 3 bases at J, with 13 bases between. The CDR3 totals 15 residues. Time point described: baseline pretreatment blood. Treatment indicated: 15 Gy SBRT to primary tumor, nephrectomy 4 weeks later. Findings of the study overall: No pretreatment tumor biopsies were available for baseline clonotypes. From baseline, blood top tumor clonotypes peaked at 2 weeks post-radiation.

This table comes from immunoSEQ multiplex PCR, and its TCRdb copy is limited to in-frame clones, with some not included. Among 20,000 to 25,000 clones listed, around 80% were seen once. Sample: blood, taken from a patient whose treatment included radiotherapy and nephrectomy. The chain is built from TRBV10-3 and TRBJ1-1; D may be TRBD1 (6 bases). The receptor's source is a man in his sixties with renal cell carcinoma. This CDR3 reads CAISERQGHYTEAFF. The CDR3 bases are TGTGCCATCAGTGAGAGGCAGGGGCACTACACTGAAGCTTTCTTT.